This TCR beta chain was recorded in a study of PD-L1 blockade in urothelial cancer. Overall study: Enrolled patients had been treated previously with 0 to 3 chemotherapy regimens. At 3 weeks after treatment start (second dose) and again at 6 weeks, blood was analyzed.

The germline V gene has CDR1 SGDLS and CDR2 YYNGEE. V was pared by 6 bases and J by 3 bases, with 21 bases between. The CDR3 contains 16 residues. The assay was immunoSEQ multiplex PCR, and TCRdb's table has in-frame clones only and misses some. Among fewer than 50,000 clones, 90% were seen once, and the ten largest hold approximately 8.3%. Only one count was recorded for this clone. Each patient gave between 1 and 8 samples of peripheral blood mononuclear cells, which were collected pretreatment and during treatment. The sequences come from PBMCs, collected around atezolizumab (anti-PD-L1) treatment. The TCR was taken from a man aged 70 or older with urothelial cancer. V gene TRBV9 combines with J gene TRBJ1-1; possible D gene TRBD1, 5 bases. The DNA for the CDR3 is TGTGCCAGCACCGAAACCCCTCGTTGGGGGGACACTGAAGCTTTCTTT. It specifies CASTETPRWGDTEAFF.